Below are 19 T cell receptor beta chains sequenced from a single sample in a study of T cell changes during pregnancy in multiple sclerosis. Some clones are missing from TCRdb's copy, which holds only in-frame ones; the method was immunoSEQ multiplex PCR. The sample has 70,000 to 95,000 clones; approximately 92% are singletons. The sample consisted of peripheral blood, taken in the second trimester of pregnancy. Every receptor here comes from a female donor in good health, enrolled as a control in a pregnancy study.

The chain uses TRBV13 and TRBJ1-6; 9 nucleotides align to TRBD1. After removal of 4 bases from V and 10 bases from J, the junction contained 14 bases not matched to a gene. Germline CDR1 reads PRHDT; CDR2 reads FYEKMQ (reference sequence). This CDR3 is 17 amino acids long. CDR3 region: CASSWILGQGRGSPLHF. Here the CDR3 DNA reads TGTGCCAGCAGCTGGATTTTGGGACAGGGACGTGGCTCACCCCTCCACTTT.

This clone has a single count. The chain couples TRBV4-2 to TRBJ1-3; D is unresolved. This CDR3 is built from 15 residues. The V gene's germline CDR1 is LGHNA and CDR2 YNFKEQ. The V end lost 0 bases, the J end lost 5 bases, and 11 bases lay between the germline ends. The CDR3 loop is CASSQDAQPRNTIYF. The CDR3 nucleotides read TGTGCCAGCAGCCAAGATGCACAGCCGAGAAACACCATATATTTT.

The genes are TRBV2 and TRBJ2-7, with a tentative D call TRBD2 (7 bases). The CDR3 runs to 13 residues. V was shortened by 0 bases and J by 6 bases, with 9 bases between the two germline ends. Germline CDR1 and CDR2: SNHLY and FYNNEI. The DNA of the CDR3 is TGTGCCAGCAGTGAAGCAGGGGGGGGCGAGCAGTACTTC. Protein: CASSEAGGGEQYF.

The chain links TRBV18 to TRBJ2-7; D is ambiguous. Germline V CDR1 and CDR2: KGHSH, LQKENI. The CDR3 runs to 14 residues. V lost 0 bases and J 3 bases, leaving 9 bases between the germline ends. The DNA of the CDR3 is TGTGCCAGCTCACCACCATCAGGATACTACGAGCAGTACTTC. It is translated as CASSPPSGYYEQYF.

The J gene is TRBJ2-2, the V gene TRBV28, with D perhaps TRBD1 (5 bases). CDR1 is MDHEN, CDR2 SYDVKM, per germline. V was cut by 10 bases and J by 0 bases, with 9 bases left in between. This CDR3 spans 13 amino acids. DNA for the CDR3: TGTGCCACCCCAGGGACGAACACCGGGGAGCTGTTTTTT. Translating gives CATPGTNTGELFF.

CDR3 DNA: TGCAGTGCCGCCGGGACTACCTCGCAGTATTTT. As protein: CSAAGTTSQYF. This chain joins TRBV20-1 and TRBJ2-3, with TRBD2 matching over 7 bases. V shed 6 bases and J 10 bases; nucleotides not matched to a gene: 7. The length of the CDR3 is 11 residues. CDR1 is DFQATT, CDR2 SNEGSKA, per germline (reference sequence).

The V call is TRBV7-9, the J call TRBJ2-7, with D possibly TRBD1 on 6 matching bases. Germline values: CDR1 SEHNR, CDR2 FQNEAQ (reference sequence). The CDR3 spans 14 residues. V was shortened by 5 bases and J by 3 bases, with 14 bases between the two germline ends. The CDR3 sequence: CASSITHRDYEQYF. The DNA of the CDR3 is TGTGCCAGCAGCATAACCCACAGGGACTACGAGCAGTACTTC.

CDR3 nucleotide sequence: TGCGCCAGCAGCCAGAGGACAGGATTACGTGAAAAACTGTTTTTT. It encodes CASSQRTGLREKLFF. The rearrangement joins TRBV4-3 to TRBJ1-4, with 7 nucleotides matching TRBD1. The CDR3 totals 15 residues. CDR1 is LGHNA, CDR2 YSLEER, per germline. The J segment lost 7 bases and the V segment lost 3 bases, leaving 8 bases of the junction unmatched.

The chain links TRBV18 to TRBJ2-2; 7 bases are shared with TRBD1. Trimming at V came to 3 bases and at J to 2 bases, leaving 3 bases not matched to a gene. CDR1 and CDR2 from the germline V gene are KGHSH and LQKENI. The CDR3 has 15 residues. In nucleotides, the CDR3 is TGTGCCAGCTCACCGGGACAGTCTAACACCGGGGAGCTGTTTTTT. Residues: CASSPGQSNTGELFF.

The chain joins TRBV6-5 to TRBJ1-5, with D hard to call. Deletions cut 0 bases from V and 5 bases from J, with 8 bases between. Germline V gene sequence: CDR1 MNHEY, CDR2 SVGAGI. The CDR3 contains 14 residues. DNA for the CDR3: TGTGCCAGCAGTTACTCCCGGGTGGATCAGCCCCAGCATTTT. This encodes CASSYSRVDQPQHF.

The J gene is TRBJ2-3, the V gene TRBV7-2; 9 bases align to TRBD1. CDR3 length equals 15 residues. Germline CDR1 reads SGHTA; CDR2 reads FQGNSA. Losses at the gene ends were 5 bases for V and 4 bases for J; bases not matched to a gene: 7. CDR3 coding DNA: TGTGCCAGCAGCAGGAACAGGGGGCGGTCAGATACGCAGTATTTT. Protein sequence: CASSRNRGRSDTQYF.

This chain uses TRBV6-4 with TRBJ2-3; 9 bases align to TRBD2. CDR3 length equals 14 residues. V gave up 4 bases and J gave up 4 bases; unmatched junction bases: 3. Germline V CDR1 and CDR2: MRHNA, SNTAGT. The CDR3 loop is CASSASGIPDTQYF. CDR3 bases: TGTGCCAGCAGTGCTAGCGGGATACCAGATACGCAGTATTTT.

The chain's CDR3 is CAIRRQENEKLFF. Written as DNA, the CDR3 is TGTGCCATCAGGCGACAGGAGAATGAAAAACTGTTTTTT. V usage is TRBV10-3 and J usage is TRBJ1-4; D might be TRBD1 (6 bases). The CDR3 totals 13 residues. Germline assignment: CDR1 ENHRY and CDR2 SYGVKD. V lost 6 bases, J lost 5 bases, and 10 bases lay in between.

This sequence joins TRBV4-1 and TRBJ2-5, with 8 bases lining up with TRBD2. Germline V gene lookup returns CDR1 MGHRA and CDR2 YSYEKL. The CDR3 has 16 residues. V lost 0 bases and J lost 7; bases outside the gene matches: 10. The CDR3 region is CASSQDLAGGVRTQYF. The CDR3, as DNA: TGCGCCAGCAGCCAAGATTTGGCGGGGGGCGTCAGGACCCAGTACTTC.

The chain links TRBV6-4 to TRBJ2-3; TRBD2 is a possible D gene (6 bases). Per the germline V gene, CDR1 is MRHNA and CDR2 is SNTAGT. The length of the CDR3 is 15 residues. The V end was cut by 6 bases, the J end by 0 bases, with 13 bases between. The chain's CDR3 is CASSPRAGSTDTQYF. The CDR3 DNA reads as TGTGCCAGCAGCCCCCGGGCGGGAAGCACAGATACGCAGTATTTT.

This chain connects TRBV7-2 to TRBJ1-4; TRBD1 matches at 8 bases. Germline V gene data show CDR1 as SGHTA and CDR2 as FQGNSA. The CDR3 has 15 amino acids. V shed 1 base and J 6 bases; nucleotides not matched to a gene: 4. CDR3: CASSLVGTGYEKLFF. In DNA form, the CDR3 reads TGTGCCAGCAGCTTAGTGGGGACAGGATATGAAAAACTGTTTTTT.

The V gene is TRBV18, the J gene TRBJ1-3, with D possibly matching TRBD1 (6 bases). The CDR3 covers 14 residues. Trimming cost V 6 bases and J 7 bases, with 16 bases left between them. The germline CDR1 and CDR2 sequences are KGHSH and LQKENI. The CDR3 nucleotides are TGTGCCAGCTCCCCCGGGACAATCACTAACACCATATATTTT. This translates into CASSPGTITNTIYF.

The rearrangement joins TRBV6-5 to TRBJ1-2, with D uncertain. V lost 6 bases, J lost 1 base, and 12 bases lay in between. The CDR3 is 14 amino acids. Germline V gene lookup returns CDR1 MNHEY and CDR2 SVGAGI. The chain's CDR3 is CASSREGNNYGYTF. In nucleotides, the CDR3 is TGTGCCAGCAGCCGCGAGGGCAATAACTATGGCTACACCTTC.

The V and J genes are TRBV29-1 and TRBJ1-2; TRBD1 agrees at 7 bases. Per germline, CDR1 SQVTM and CDR2 ANQGSEA. This CDR3 comprises 15 residues. Losses at the gene ends were 8 bases for V and 6 bases for J; bases not matched to a gene: 18. The CDR3 DNA follows: TGCAGCTTTACCGCCTTCACAGGGGTTCGTGATGGCTACACCTTC. It is translated as CSFTAFTGVRDGYTF.